A selection of T cell receptor beta chains follows, all from one sample in a study of blood T cell repertoires in COVID-19. Assay used: immunoSEQ multiplex PCR; TCRdb lists only in-frame clones, some missing. The table records 85,000 to 100,000 clones, roughly nine tenths of them present only once. Sequenced material: peripheral blood. These receptors all stem from a woman aged 55-69 years with COVID-19, enrolled during active disease. Each CDR3 is given with its conserved first and last residue. A D gene is named only where the DNA matches it firmly. A row's size may be missing; if present it is once, few, many or a size class.

CDR3: CASSPIRRASGGQETQYF; DNA: TGTGCCAGCAGCCCAATAAGGAGGGCTAGCGGGGGCCAAGAGACCCAGTACTTC; size: .; V: TRBV7-8; J: TRBJ2-5; D: TRBD2
CDR3: CASSLGIGYEQYF; DNA: TGTGCCAGCAGTTTGGGCATAGGCTACGAGCAGTACTTC; size: .; V: TRBV12-3/TRBV12-4; J: TRBJ2-7; D: .
CDR3: CASSLRRGQNYGYTF; DNA: TGTGCCAGCAGCTTAAGGCGCGGACAGAACTATGGCTACACCTTC; size: .; V: TRBV7-2; J: TRBJ1-2; D: .
CDR3: CASSNATDQANYGYTF; DNA: TGTGCCAGCAGCAACGCGACAGACCAAGCTAACTATGGCTACACCTTC; size: .; V: TRBV13; J: TRBJ1-2; D: .
CDR3: CASSTRDRARGQPQHF; DNA: TGTGCCAGCAGTACAAGAGACAGGGCCCGGGGGCAGCCCCAGCATTTT; size: .; V: TRBV28; J: TRBJ1-5; D: TRBD1
CDR3: CAISNTANQPQHF; DNA: TGTGCCATCAGCAACACCGCCAATCAGCCCCAGCATTTT; size: .; V: TRBV10-3; J: TRBJ1-5; D: .
CDR3: CASSAVGSRTSGRTDTQYF; DNA: TGTGCCAGCAGCGCCGTGGGTTCTAGGACTAGCGGGCGGACAGATACGCAGTATTTT; size: once; V: TRBV9; J: TRBJ2-3; D: TRBD2
CDR3: CASSYGDRGVWTEAFF; DNA: TGTGCCAGCAGTTATGGGGACAGGGGAGTTTGGACTGAAGCTTTCTTT; size: .; V: TRBV6-5; J: TRBJ1-1; D: TRBD1
CDR3: CASSSDGQGGYTF; DNA: TGCGCCAGCAGCTCGGACGGACAGGGCGGCTACACCTTC; size: .; V: TRBV5-1; J: TRBJ1-2; D: TRBD1
CDR3: CASSLRDFTDTQYF; DNA: TGTGCCAGCAGCCTCCGGGACTTCACAGATACGCAGTATTTT; size: once; V: TRBV7-3; J: TRBJ2-3; D: .
CDR3: CASSSSRVTYEQYF; DNA: TGTGCCAGCAGTAGCTCCAGGGTTACCTACGAGCAGTACTTC; size: .; V: TRBV6-5; J: TRBJ2-7; D: .
CDR3: CATSSGGGGQLDEKLFF; DNA: TGTGCCACCAGCAGTGGGGGGGGAGGTCAATTGGATGAAAAACTGTTTTTT; size: .; V: TRBV15; J: TRBJ1-4; D: .
CDR3: CASSYSRAGGPDIQYF; DNA: TGTGCCAGCAGTTACTCGAGGGCGGGGGGGCCTGACATTCAGTACTTC; size: once; V: TRBV6-2/TRBV6-3; J: TRBJ2-4; D: TRBD2
CDR3: CASSEDRGGNQPQHF; DNA: TGTGCCAGTAGTGAGGACAGGGGTGGCAATCAGCCCCAGCATTTT; size: .; V: TRBV19; J: TRBJ1-5; D: TRBD1
CDR3: CASSLPGTLYGYTF; DNA: TGTGCCAGCAGCTTACCAGGGACTTTATATGGCTACACCTTC; size: .; V: TRBV7-9; J: TRBJ1-2; D: .
CDR3: CASSPANGGAYEQYF; DNA: TGTGCCAGCAGCCCAGCCAACGGGGGGGCCTACGAGCAGTACTTC; size: .; V: TRBV3-1/TRBV3-2; J: TRBJ2-7; D: TRBD2
CDR3: CAWWDRARDGYTF; DNA: TGTGCCTGGTGGGACAGGGCGAGGGATGGCTACACCTTC; size: .; V: TRBV30; J: TRBJ1-2; D: TRBD1
CDR3: CAWSVHAGETQYF; DNA: TGTGCCTGGAGTGTACACGCTGGCGAGACCCAGTACTTC; size: .; V: TRBV30; J: TRBJ2-5; D: .
CDR3: CASSREGGTDTQYF; DNA: TGTGCCAGCAGCCGGGAGGGAGGGACAGATACGCAGTATTTT; size: .; V: TRBV7-2; J: TRBJ2-3; D: TRBD2
CDR3: CASGEAGGQPQHF; DNA: TGCGCCAGCGGTGAGGCAGGGGGTCAGCCCCAGCATTTT; size: once; V: TRBV10-1; J: TRBJ1-5; D: TRBD1
CDR3: CASSSLVSGTDTQYF; DNA: TGTGCCAGCAGCTCCCTCGTTTCAGGCACAGATACGCAGTATTTT; size: .; V: TRBV11-2; J: TRBJ2-3; D: .
CDR3: CASFRGVTEAFF; DNA: TGTGCCAGCTTCAGGGGTGTCACTGAAGCTTTCTTT; size: .; V: TRBV27; J: TRBJ1-1; D: .
CDR3: CASSQDGTGYVTQYF; DNA: TGTGCCAGCAGCCAAGACGGGACAGGGTATGTTACGCAGTATTTT; size: .; V: TRBV3-1/TRBV3-2; J: TRBJ2-3; D: TRBD1
CDR3: CATNPRRLSTDTQYF; DNA: TGTGCCACCAACCCCCGTCGCCTAAGCACAGATACGCAGTATTTT; size: .; V: TRBV2; J: TRBJ2-3; D: .
CDR3: CASSEGPRGYGYTF; DNA: TGTGCCAGCAGTGAAGGACCACGCGGCTATGGCTACACCTTC; size: few; V: TRBV6-1; J: TRBJ1-2; D: .
CDR3: CASSLGGQLYEQYF; DNA: TGTGCCAGCAGCTTGGGGGGACAGCTCTACGAGCAGTACTTC; size: .; V: TRBV5-6; J: TRBJ2-7; D: TRBD1
CDR3: CASSQDAPMSYTF; DNA: TGTGCCAGCAGCCAAGATGCCCCTATGAGCTACACCTTC; size: .; V: TRBV3-1/TRBV3-2; J: TRBJ1-2; D: .
CDR3: CASSHEGTGTGQPQHF; DNA: TGCGCCAGCAGCCACGAGGGTACAGGGACGGGCCAGCCCCAGCATTTT; size: .; V: TRBV4-1; J: TRBJ1-5; D: .
CDR3: CASSQTSLQDTQYF; DNA: TGCGCCAGCAGCCAAACTAGCCTCCAGGATACGCAGTATTTT; size: once; V: TRBV4-3; J: TRBJ2-3; D: .
CDR3: CASSLEGRTDTQYF; DNA: TGTGCCAGCAGCCTGGAGGGGAGAACAGATACGCAGTATTTT; size: .; V: TRBV7-3; J: TRBJ2-3; D: .
CDR3: CASSLDRRTEAFF; DNA: TGTGCCAGCTCCCTGGACAGGAGGACTGAAGCTTTCTTT; size: .; V: TRBV18; J: TRBJ1-1; D: TRBD1
CDR3: CAWSVSEGGSLHF; DNA: TGTGCCTGGAGTGTAAGCGAAGGAGGATCCCTCCACTTT; size: .; V: TRBV30; J: TRBJ1-6; D: .
CDR3: CAISRTGTEGNTIYF; DNA: TGTGCCATCAGTCGAACCGGGACAGAAGGAAACACCATATATTTT; size: .; V: TRBV10-3; J: TRBJ1-3; D: TRBD1
CDR3: CASREGLAGAYEQYF; DNA: TGTGCCAGCAGAGAGGGACTAGCGGGGGCTTACGAGCAGTACTTC; size: .; V: TRBV2; J: TRBJ2-7; D: TRBD2
CDR3: CASSLRSSGGVTDTQYF; DNA: TGTGCCAGCAGTCTCCGGAGTAGCGGGGGGGTCACAGATACGCAGTATTTT; size: .; V: TRBV9; J: TRBJ2-3; D: TRBD2
CDR3: CASSLTGNSNQPQHF; DNA: TGTGCCAGCAGCTTGACGGGTAATAGCAATCAGCCCCAGCATTTT; size: few; V: TRBV7-2; J: TRBJ1-5; D: .
CDR3: CASSLGQGDTDTQYF; DNA: TGTGCCAGCAGCTTAGGCCAGGGTGACACAGATACGCAGTATTTT; size: .; V: TRBV11-3; J: TRBJ2-3; D: .
CDR3: CSVSPLAGGTDTQYF; DNA: TGCAGCGTTTCTCCCCTAGCGGGGGGCACAGATACGCAGTATTTT; size: .; V: TRBV29-1; J: TRBJ2-3; D: TRBD2
CDR3: CASTQGAHNQPQHF; DNA: TGTGCCAGCACCCAGGGGGCGCACAATCAGCCCCAGCATTTT; size: .; V: TRBV2; J: TRBJ1-5; D: TRBD1
CDR3: CASSGGTGPYEQYF; DNA: TGCGCCAGCAGTGGCGGGACAGGGCCCTACGAGCAGTACTTC; size: .; V: TRBV10-1; J: TRBJ2-7; D: TRBD1
CDR3: CASSSGVGGNTIYF; DNA: TGTGCCAGCAGTTCCGGGGTAGGAGGAAACACCATATATTTT; size: .; V: TRBV28; J: TRBJ1-3; D: .
CDR3: CASSALLPTGTEAFF; DNA: TGTGCCAGCAGCGCCCTTCTCCCCACGGGGACTGAAGCTTTCTTT; size: .; V: TRBV9; J: TRBJ1-1; D: .
CDR3: CASSGGQGRNYGYTF; DNA: TGTGCCAGCAGCGGGGGACAGGGGCGTAACTATGGCTACACCTTC; size: .; V: TRBV11-2; J: TRBJ1-2; D: TRBD1
CDR3: CASSIHEGRGKDTQYF; DNA: TGTGCCAGCAGTATACATGAGGGGAGGGGGAAAGATACGCAGTATTTT; size: few; V: TRBV27; J: TRBJ2-3; D: .
CDR3: CASSLGTSETQYF; DNA: TGTGCCAGCAGCTTAGGGACTAGCGAGACCCAGTACTTC; size: .; V: TRBV7-2; J: TRBJ2-5; D: TRBD2
CDR3: CASSFRQQETQYF; DNA: TGTGCCAGCAGCTTTAGACAGCAAGAGACCCAGTACTTC; size: .; V: TRBV7-9; J: TRBJ2-5; D: .